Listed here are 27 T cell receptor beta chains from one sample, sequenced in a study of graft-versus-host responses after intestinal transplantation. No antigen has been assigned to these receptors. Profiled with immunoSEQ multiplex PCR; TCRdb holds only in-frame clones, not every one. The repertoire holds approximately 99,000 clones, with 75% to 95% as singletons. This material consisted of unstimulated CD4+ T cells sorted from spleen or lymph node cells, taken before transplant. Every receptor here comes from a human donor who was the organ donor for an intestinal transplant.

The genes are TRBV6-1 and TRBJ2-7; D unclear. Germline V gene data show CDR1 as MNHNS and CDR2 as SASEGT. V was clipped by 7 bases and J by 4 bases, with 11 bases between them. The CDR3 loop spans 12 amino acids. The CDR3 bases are TGTGCCAGCACGGTGTCGAGTTACGAGCAGTACTTC. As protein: CASTVSSYEQYF.

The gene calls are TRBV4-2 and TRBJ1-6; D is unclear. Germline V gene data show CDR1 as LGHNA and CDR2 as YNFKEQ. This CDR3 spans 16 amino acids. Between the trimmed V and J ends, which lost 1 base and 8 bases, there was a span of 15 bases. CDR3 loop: CASSQGSSYFHSPLHF. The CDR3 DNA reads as TGTGCCAGCAGCCAAGGTAGCAGCTACTTCCATTCACCCCTCCACTTT.

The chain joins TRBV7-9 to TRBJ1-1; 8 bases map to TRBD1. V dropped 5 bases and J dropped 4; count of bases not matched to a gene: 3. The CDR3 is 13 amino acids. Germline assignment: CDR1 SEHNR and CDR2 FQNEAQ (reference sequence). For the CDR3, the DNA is TGTGCCAGCAGCCAGGGACAGGTCACTGAAGCTTTCTTT. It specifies CASSQGQVTEAFF.

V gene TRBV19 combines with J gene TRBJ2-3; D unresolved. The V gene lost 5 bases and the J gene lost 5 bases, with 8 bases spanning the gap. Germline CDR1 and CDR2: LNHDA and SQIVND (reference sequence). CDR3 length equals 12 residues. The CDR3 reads CASSPGGDTQYF. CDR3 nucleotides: TGTGCCAGTAGTCCGGGTGGAGATACGCAGTATTTT. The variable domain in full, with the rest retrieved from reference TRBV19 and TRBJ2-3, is DGGITQSPKYLFRKEGQNVTLSCEQNLNHDAMYWYRQDPGQGLRLIYYSQIVNDFQKGDIAEGYSVSREKKESFPLTVTSAQKNPTAFYLCASSPGGDTQYFGPGTRLTVL.

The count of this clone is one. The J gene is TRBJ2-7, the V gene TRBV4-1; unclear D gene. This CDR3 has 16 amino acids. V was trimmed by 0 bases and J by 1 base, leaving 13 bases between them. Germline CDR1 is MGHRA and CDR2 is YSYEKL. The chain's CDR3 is CASSQDPLAASYEQYF. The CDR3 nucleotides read TGCGCCAGCAGCCAAGATCCCCTGGCAGCGTCCTACGAGCAGTACTTC.

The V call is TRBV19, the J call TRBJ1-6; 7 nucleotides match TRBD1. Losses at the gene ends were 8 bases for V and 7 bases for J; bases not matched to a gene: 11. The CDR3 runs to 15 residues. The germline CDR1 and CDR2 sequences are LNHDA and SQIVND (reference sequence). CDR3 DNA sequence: TGTGCCAGTCGGTTCCGGGACAGCCGAAATTCACCCCTCCACTTT. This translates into CASRFRDSRNSPLHF.

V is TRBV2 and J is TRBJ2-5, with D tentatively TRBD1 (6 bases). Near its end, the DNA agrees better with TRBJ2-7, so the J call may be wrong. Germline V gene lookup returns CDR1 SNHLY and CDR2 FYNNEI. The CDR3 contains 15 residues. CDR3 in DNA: TGTGCCAGCAGAGGGGTGACAGGACAATCCTACGAGCAGTACTTC. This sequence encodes CASRGVTGQSYEQYF.

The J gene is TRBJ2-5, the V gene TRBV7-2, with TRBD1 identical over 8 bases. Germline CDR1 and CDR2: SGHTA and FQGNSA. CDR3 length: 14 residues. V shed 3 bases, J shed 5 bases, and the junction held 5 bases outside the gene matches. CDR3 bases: TGTGCCAGCAGCTTCGACAGGGGTTCCGAGACCCAGTACTTC. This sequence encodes CASSFDRGSETQYF. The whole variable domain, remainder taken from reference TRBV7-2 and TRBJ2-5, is GAGVSQSPSNKVTEKGKDVELRCDPISGHTALYWYRQSLGQGLEFLIYFQGNSAPDKSGLPSDRFSAERTGGSVSTLTIQRTQQEDSAVYLCASSFDRGSETQYFGPGTRLLVL.

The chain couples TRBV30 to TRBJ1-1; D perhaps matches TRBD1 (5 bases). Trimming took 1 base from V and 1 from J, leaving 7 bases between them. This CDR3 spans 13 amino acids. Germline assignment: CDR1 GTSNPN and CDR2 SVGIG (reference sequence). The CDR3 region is CAWSGDRNTEAFF. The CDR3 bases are TGTGCCTGGAGTGGCGACAGGAACACTGAAGCTTTCTTT.

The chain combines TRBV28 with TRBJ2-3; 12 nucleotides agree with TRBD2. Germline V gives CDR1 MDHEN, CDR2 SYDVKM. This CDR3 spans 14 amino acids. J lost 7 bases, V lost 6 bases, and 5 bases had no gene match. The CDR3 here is CASSPGLAGNTQYF. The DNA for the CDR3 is TGTGCCAGCAGCCCGGGACTAGCGGGTAATACGCAGTATTTT. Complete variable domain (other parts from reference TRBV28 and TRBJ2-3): DVKVTQSSRYLVKRTGEKVFLECVQDMDHENMFWYRQDPGLGLRLIYFSYDVKMKEKGDIPEGYSVSREKKERFSLILESASTNQTSMYLCASSPGLAGNTQYFGPGTRLTVL.

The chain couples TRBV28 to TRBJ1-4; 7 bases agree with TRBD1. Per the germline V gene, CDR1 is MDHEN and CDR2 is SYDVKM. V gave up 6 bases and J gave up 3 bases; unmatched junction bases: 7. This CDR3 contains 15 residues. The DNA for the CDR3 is TGTGCCAGCAGCCCCCCGGGACAGCCTAATGAAAAACTGTTTTTT. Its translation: CASSPPGQPNEKLFF. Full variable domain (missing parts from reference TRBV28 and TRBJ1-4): DVKVTQSSRYLVKRTGEKVFLECVQDMDHENMFWYRQDPGLGLRLIYFSYDVKMKEKGDIPEGYSVSREKKERFSLILESASTNQTSMYLCASSPPGQPNEKLFFGSGTQLSVL.

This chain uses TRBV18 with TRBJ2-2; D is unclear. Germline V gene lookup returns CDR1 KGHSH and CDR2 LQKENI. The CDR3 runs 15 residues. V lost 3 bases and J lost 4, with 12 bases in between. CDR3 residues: CASSPDRLSTGELFF. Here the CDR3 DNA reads TGTGCCAGCTCACCCGACCGACTGAGCACCGGGGAGCTGTTTTTT.

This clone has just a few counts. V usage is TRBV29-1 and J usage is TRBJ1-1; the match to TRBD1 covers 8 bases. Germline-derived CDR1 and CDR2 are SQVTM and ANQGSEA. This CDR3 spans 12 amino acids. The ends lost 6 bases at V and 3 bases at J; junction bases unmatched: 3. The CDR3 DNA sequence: TGCAGCGTCGGACAGGGCGACACTGAAGCTTTCTTT. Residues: CSVGQGDTEAFF.

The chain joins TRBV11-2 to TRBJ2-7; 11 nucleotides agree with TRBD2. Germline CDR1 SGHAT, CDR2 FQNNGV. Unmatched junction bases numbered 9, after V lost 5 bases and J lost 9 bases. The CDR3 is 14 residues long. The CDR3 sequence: CASSPTSGGWWQYF. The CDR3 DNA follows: TGTGCCAGCAGCCCCACTAGCGGGGGCTGGTGGCAGTACTTC.

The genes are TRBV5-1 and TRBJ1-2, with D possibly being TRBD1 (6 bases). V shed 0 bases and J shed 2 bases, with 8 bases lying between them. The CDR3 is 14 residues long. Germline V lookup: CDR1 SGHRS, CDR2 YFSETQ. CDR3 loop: CASSLAGTNYGYTF. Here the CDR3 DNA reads TGCGCCAGCAGCTTGGCAGGGACAAACTATGGCTACACCTTC.

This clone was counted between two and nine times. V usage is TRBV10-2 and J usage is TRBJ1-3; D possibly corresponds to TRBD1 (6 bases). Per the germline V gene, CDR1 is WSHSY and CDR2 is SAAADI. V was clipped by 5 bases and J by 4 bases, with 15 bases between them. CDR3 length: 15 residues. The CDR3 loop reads CASSLHQGNGNTIYF. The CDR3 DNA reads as TGCGCCAGCAGTTTGCATCAGGGGAACGGAAACACCATATATTTT.

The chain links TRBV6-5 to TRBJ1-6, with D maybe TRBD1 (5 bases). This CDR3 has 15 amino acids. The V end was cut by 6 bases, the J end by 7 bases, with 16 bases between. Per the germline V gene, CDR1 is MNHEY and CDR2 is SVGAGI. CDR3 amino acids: CASRSVRGVNSPLHF. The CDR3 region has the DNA TGTGCCAGCAGGTCCGTCCGGGGGGTAAATTCACCCCTCCACTTT.

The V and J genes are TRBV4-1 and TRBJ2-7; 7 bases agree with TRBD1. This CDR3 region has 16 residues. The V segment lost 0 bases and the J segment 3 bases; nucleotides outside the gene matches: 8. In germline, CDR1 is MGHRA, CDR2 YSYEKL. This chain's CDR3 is CASSQEPGQTLYEQYF. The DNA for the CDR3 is TGCGCCAGCAGCCAAGAACCGGGACAGACTCTCTACGAGCAGTACTTC.

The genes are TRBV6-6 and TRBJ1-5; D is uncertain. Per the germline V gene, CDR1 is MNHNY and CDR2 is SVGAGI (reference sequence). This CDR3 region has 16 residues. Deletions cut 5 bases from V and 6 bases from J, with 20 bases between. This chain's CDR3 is CASSRSSAGLSQPQHF. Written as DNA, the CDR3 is TGTGCCAGCAGTAGGAGTTCAGCGGGCTTGAGTCAGCCCCAGCATTTT.

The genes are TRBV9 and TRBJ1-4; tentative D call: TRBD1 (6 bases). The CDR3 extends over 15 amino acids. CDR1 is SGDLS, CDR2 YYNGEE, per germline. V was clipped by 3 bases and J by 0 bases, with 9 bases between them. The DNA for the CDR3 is TGTGCCAGCAGCGGGGGGCGGACAACTAATGAAAAACTGTTTTTT. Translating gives CASSGGRTTNEKLFF.

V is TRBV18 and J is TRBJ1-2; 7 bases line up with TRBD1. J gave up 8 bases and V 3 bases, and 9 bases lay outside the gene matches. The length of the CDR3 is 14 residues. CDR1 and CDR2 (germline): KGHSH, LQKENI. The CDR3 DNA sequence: TGTGCCAGCTCACCTCTGCGACAGGGTGGCGGCTACACCTTC. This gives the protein CASSPLRQGGGYTF.

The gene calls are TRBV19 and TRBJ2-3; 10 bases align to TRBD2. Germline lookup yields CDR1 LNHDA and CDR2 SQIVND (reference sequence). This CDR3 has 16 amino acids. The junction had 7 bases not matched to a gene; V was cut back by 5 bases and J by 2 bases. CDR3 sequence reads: CASSLLAGGSTDTQYF. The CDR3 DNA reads TGTGCCAGTAGTCTTTTAGCGGGGGGCTCCACAGATACGCAGTATTTT.

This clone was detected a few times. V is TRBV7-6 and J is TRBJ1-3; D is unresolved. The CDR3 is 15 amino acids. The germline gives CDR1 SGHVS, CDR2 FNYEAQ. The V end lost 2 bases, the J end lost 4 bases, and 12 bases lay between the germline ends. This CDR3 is CASSLNAQPGNTIYF. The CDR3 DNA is TGTGCCAGCAGCTTAAACGCACAGCCGGGAAACACCATATATTTT.

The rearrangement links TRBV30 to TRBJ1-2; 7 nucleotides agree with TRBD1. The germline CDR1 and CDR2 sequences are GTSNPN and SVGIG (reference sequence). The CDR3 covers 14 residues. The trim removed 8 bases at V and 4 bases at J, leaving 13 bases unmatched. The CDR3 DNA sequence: TGTGCCCGATACGACTACAGGGGCCCCTATGGCTACACCTTC. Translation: CARYDYRGPYGYTF. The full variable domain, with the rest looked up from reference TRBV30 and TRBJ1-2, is SQTIHQWPATLVQPVGSPLSLECTVEGTSNPNLYWYRQAAGRGLQLLFYSVGIGQISSEVPQNLSASRPQDRQFILSSKKLLLSDSGFYLCARYDYRGPYGYTFGSGTRLTVV.

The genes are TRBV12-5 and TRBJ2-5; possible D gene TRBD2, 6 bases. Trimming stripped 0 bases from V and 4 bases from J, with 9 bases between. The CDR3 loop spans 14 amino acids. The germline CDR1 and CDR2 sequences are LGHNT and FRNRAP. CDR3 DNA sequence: TGTGCTAGTGGTTTGGTGGGGGGTCGAGAGACCCAGTACTTC. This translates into CASGLVGGRETQYF.

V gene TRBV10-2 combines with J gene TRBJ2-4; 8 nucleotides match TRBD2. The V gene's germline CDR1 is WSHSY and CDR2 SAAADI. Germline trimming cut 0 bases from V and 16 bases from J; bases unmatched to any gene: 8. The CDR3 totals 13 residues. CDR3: CASSESSGGLRYF. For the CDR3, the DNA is TGCGCCAGCAGTGAGTCGAGCGGGGGCCTCCGTTACTTC.

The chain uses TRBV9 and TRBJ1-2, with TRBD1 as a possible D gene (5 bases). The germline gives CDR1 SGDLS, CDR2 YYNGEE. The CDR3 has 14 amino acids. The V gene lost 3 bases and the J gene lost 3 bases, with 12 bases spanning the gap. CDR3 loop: CASSAQPGDYGYTF. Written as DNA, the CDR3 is TGTGCCAGCAGCGCACAGCCGGGGGACTATGGCTACACCTTC.